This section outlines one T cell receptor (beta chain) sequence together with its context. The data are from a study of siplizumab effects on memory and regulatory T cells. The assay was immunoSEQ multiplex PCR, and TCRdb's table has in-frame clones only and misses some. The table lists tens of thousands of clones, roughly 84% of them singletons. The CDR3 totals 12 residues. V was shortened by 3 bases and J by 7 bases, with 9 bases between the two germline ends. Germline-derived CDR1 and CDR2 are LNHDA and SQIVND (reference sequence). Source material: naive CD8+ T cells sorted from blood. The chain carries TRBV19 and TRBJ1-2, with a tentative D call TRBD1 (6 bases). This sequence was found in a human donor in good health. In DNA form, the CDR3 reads TGTGCCAGTAGTATCGGACAGATTGGCTACACCTTC. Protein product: CASSIGQIGYTF.